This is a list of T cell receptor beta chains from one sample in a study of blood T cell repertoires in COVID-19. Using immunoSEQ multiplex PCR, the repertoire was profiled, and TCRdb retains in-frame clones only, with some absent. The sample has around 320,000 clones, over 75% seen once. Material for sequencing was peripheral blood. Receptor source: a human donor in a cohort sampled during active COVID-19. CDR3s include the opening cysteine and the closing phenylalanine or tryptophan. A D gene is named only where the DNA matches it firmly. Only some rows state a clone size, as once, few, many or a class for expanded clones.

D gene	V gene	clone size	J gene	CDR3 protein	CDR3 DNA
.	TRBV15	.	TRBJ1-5	CATSRDLSQPQHF	TGTGCCACCAGCAGAGATCTTAGTCAGCCCCAGCATTTT
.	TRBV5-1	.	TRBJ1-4	CASSLGGAPEKLFF	TGCGCCAGCAGCTTGGGGGGCGCCCCCGAAAAACTGTTTTTT
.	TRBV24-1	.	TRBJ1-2	CATSDPDSLYGYTF	TGTGCCACCAGTGACCCGGACAGCCTCTATGGCTACACCTTC
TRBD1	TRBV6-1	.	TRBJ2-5	CASSGSGTGGRETQYF	TGTGCCAGCAGTGGATCCGGGACAGGGGGCAGAGAGACCCAGTACTTC
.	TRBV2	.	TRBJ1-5	CASRPWGGSNQPQHF	TGTGCCAGCCGGCCATGGGGGGGGAGCAATCAGCCCCAGCATTTT
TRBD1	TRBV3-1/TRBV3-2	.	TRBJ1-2	CASSLREGANGYTF	TGTGCCAGCAGCCTTCGGGAGGGGGCCAATGGCTACACCTTC
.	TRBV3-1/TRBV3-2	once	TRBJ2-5	CASSLSPKASLQETQYF	TGTGCCAGCAGCCTCTCACCCAAGGCTAGCCTCCAAGAGACCCAGTACTTC
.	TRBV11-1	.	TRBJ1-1	CASSLLARANTEAFF	TGTGCCAGCAGCTTATTAGCCAGGGCTAACACTGAAGCTTTCTTT
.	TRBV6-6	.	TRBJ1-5	CASTVGGSQPQHF	TGTGCCAGCACCGTTGGGGGGTCCCAGCCCCAGCATTTT
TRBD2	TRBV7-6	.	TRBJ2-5	CASSPTGLAGGETQYF	TGTGCCAGCAGCCCTACTGGGCTAGCGGGGGGGGAGACCCAGTACTTC
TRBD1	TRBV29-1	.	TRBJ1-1	CSAQGSNTEAFF	TGCAGCGCACAGGGGTCGAACACTGAAGCTTTCTTT
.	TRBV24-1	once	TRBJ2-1	CATSDLISNEQFF	TGTGCCACCAGTGATTTGATCAGCAATGAGCAGTTCTTC
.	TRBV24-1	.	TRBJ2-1	CATSDLPGLNPYNEQFF	TGTGCCACCAGTGATTTACCCGGACTTAACCCCTACAATGAGCAGTTCTTC